Following are 27 T cell receptor beta chains from one sample sequenced in a study of T cells of healthy individuals. TCRdb redid the calling of the 5' RACE reads with MiXCR, one entry per CDR3 protein. The sample records approximately 100,000 distinct CDR3 sequences, roughly a sixth being singletons. The receptors derive from a human donor in good health.

The chain couples TRBV27 to TRBJ2-6; the D gene is possibly TRBD2 (6 bases). Trimming cost V 6 bases and J 0 bases, with 15 bases left between them. Germline V gives CDR1 MNHEY, CDR2 SMNVEV (reference sequence). The CDR3 contains 17 residues. The DNA of the CDR3 is TGTGCCAGCAGCGGAGGGGAGGCCCTCTCTGGGGCCAACGTCCTGACTTTC. It translates to CASSGGEALSGANVLTF.

The rearrangement joins TRBV7-2 to TRBJ2-4; D may be TRBD1 (6 bases). Germline CDR1 SGHTA, CDR2 FQGNSA. The CDR3 consists of 14 residues. Trimming took off 0 bases at V and 8 bases at J, with 11 bases between the two ends. The CDR3 region has the DNA TGTGCCAGCAGCTTAGCGTGGGGGCAGGACATTCAGTACTTC. Its translation is CASSLAWGQDIQYF.

In nucleotides, the CDR3 is TGTGCCAGCAGCTTATATGCAGATTTCAATGAGCAGTTCTTC. It specifies CASSLYADFNEQFF. The genes are TRBV7-9 and TRBJ2-1; D gene ambiguous. V was cut by 2 bases and J by 6 bases, with 11 bases left in between. Germline V lookup: CDR1 SEHNR, CDR2 FQNEAQ (reference sequence). The CDR3 length is 14 residues.

This clonotype was found many times. The CDR3 DNA sequence: TGTGCCAGCTCTACGGCCTCCTATAATTCACCCCTCCACTTT. It specifies CASSTASYNSPLHF. The chain joins TRBV18 to TRBJ1-6; D gene uncertain. Trimming left V 6 bases short and J 0 bases short, with 6 bases between. This CDR3 comprises 14 residues. Germline lookup yields CDR1 KGHSH and CDR2 LQKENI.

This clonotype has a handful of counts. This chain joins TRBV28 and TRBJ1-1, with a possible D match to TRBD1 (5 bases). V dropped 6 bases and J dropped 6 bases, with 11 bases sitting between them. The CDR3 consists of 12 residues. CDR1 and CDR2 (germline): MDHEN, SYDVKM. The CDR3 protein is CASSPTTAEAFF. The CDR3 DNA follows: TGTGCCAGCAGCCCTACGACAGCTGAAGCTTTCTTT.

For the CDR3, the DNA is TGTGCCAGCAGCTCTAGACAGGGGGTTCTGAACACTGAAGCTTTCTTT. Protein: CASSSRQGVLNTEAFF. The gene calls are TRBV7-9 and TRBJ1-1; 9 nucleotides match TRBD1. The CDR3 length is 16 residues. Germline V gene data show CDR1 as SEHNR and CDR2 as FQNEAQ (reference sequence). V gave up 4 bases and J gave up 0 bases; unmatched junction bases: 6.

This clonotype was recorded at least ten times. The chain recombines TRBV9 with TRBJ1-6, with D unresolved. CDR1 is SGDLS, CDR2 YYNGEE, per germline. CDR3 size: 12 residues. V lost 1 base to trimming and J lost 7 bases, with 3 bases between them. The CDR3 region has the DNA TGTGCCAGCAGCGTAAACAATTCACCCCTCCACTTT. This translates into CASSVNNSPLHF.

This clonotype was observed many times. The genes are TRBV29-1 and TRBJ1-5; D is ambiguous. In germline, CDR1 is SQVTM, CDR2 ANQGSEA. Trimming stripped 4 bases from V and 6 bases from J, with 10 bases between. The CDR3 totals 12 residues. The CDR3 here is CSVGHGGQPQHF. CDR3 nucleotides: TGCAGCGTTGGGCACGGCGGTCAGCCCCAGCATTTT.

This clonotype came up many times. This chain joins TRBV29-1 and TRBJ2-4, with D maybe TRBD2 (5 bases). The V gene lost 0 bases and the J gene lost 6 bases, with 15 bases spanning the gap. Looked up from germline, CDR1 is SQVTM and CDR2 is ANQGSEA. There are 15 residues in the CDR3. The CDR3 region has the DNA TGCAGCGTTGAAGAAGGCGGTAGACGGGGAAACATTCAGTACTTC. Amino acid sequence: CSVEEGGRRGNIQYF. Full variable domain (rest looked up from reference TRBV29-1 and TRBJ2-4): SAVISQKPSRDICQRGTSLTIQCQVDSQVTMMFWYRQQPGQSLTLIATANQGSEATYESGFVIDKFPISRPNLTFSTLTVSNMSPEDSSIYLCSVEEGGRRGNIQYFGAGTRLSVL.

V gene TRBV9 combines with J gene TRBJ1-1, with D tentatively TRBD1 (5 bases). Germline values: CDR1 SGDLS, CDR2 YYNGEE. The CDR3 is 14 amino acids. Between the trimmed V and J ends, which lost 4 bases and 1 base, there was a span of 11 bases. CDR3 nucleotides: TGTGCCAGCAGCAACGGGACGGCGAACACTGAAGCTTTCTTT. This sequence encodes CASSNGTANTEAFF.

This clonotype was detected many times. The chain carries TRBV20-1 and TRBJ2-3; D perhaps matches TRBD2 (7 bases). This CDR3 region has 14 residues. Trimming left V 5 bases short and J 7 bases short, with 19 bases between. Germline V gives CDR1 DFQATT, CDR2 SNEGSKA (reference sequence). The CDR3 protein is CSALEGGGGYTQYF. The CDR3 coding sequence is TGCAGTGCTCTCGAAGGGGGGGGCGGGTATACGCAGTATTTT.

This clonotype was detected only a few times. The gene calls are TRBV7-9 and TRBJ1-5; TRBD1 matches at 8 bases. The germline CDR1 and CDR2 sequences are SEHNR and FQNEAQ (reference sequence). V lost 5 bases and J lost 3; bases outside the gene matches: 9. This CDR3 has 16 residues. CDR3 sequence reads: CASSATDRAVNQPQHF. The CDR3 DNA reads TGTGCCAGCAGCGCCACGGACAGGGCCGTCAATCAGCCCCAGCATTTT.

In this sample, this clonotype turned up a few times. The J gene is TRBJ2-5, the V gene TRBV20-1, with 11 nucleotides matching TRBD2. The CDR3 contains 15 residues. The J segment lost 4 bases and the V segment lost 3 bases, leaving 7 bases of the junction unmatched. Germline lookup yields CDR1 DFQATT and CDR2 SNEGSKA (reference sequence). CDR3 sequence reads: CSASQASGRRETQYF. The DNA for the CDR3 is TGCAGTGCTAGCCAGGCTAGCGGGAGGAGAGAGACCCAGTACTTC.

This clonotype was observed many times. The chain has TRBV6-5 and TRBJ2-2; TRBD2 is a possible D gene (7 bases). This CDR3 is built from 16 residues. Deletions cut 7 bases from V and 1 base from J, with 16 bases between. From germline, CDR1 is MNHEY and CDR2 SVGAGI. This chain's CDR3 is CASTAWRGRNTGELFF. The DNA for the CDR3 is TGTGCCAGCACTGCGTGGCGGGGGCGGAACACCGGGGAGCTGTTTTTT.

This clonotype occurred a few times. The chain couples TRBV7-2 to TRBJ1-2, with D unclear. The germline V gene encodes CDR1 SGHTA and CDR2 FQGNSA. The CDR3 is made up of 14 amino acids. Trimming shortened V by 3 bases and J by 7 bases, and 15 bases separated the two germline ends. This CDR3 is CASSFSEVWIGYTF. The CDR3 DNA reads as TGTGCCAGCAGCTTTTCGGAGGTGTGGATTGGCTACACCTTC.

This clonotype was seen more than once but under ten times. The rearrangement links TRBV9 to TRBJ2-1; D is perhaps TRBD1 (5 bases). The CDR3 sequence is 18 residues long. Germline lookup yields CDR1 SGDLS and CDR2 YYNGEE. The V and J ends lost 4 bases and 0 bases respectively, with 20 bases between them. CDR3 loop: CASSPLPRVGNSYNEQFF. DNA of the CDR3: TGTGCCAGCAGCCCACTCCCCAGGGTTGGCAACTCCTACAATGAGCAGTTCTTC. The full variable domain, in which reference TRBV9 and TRBJ2-1 provide the parts outside the CDR3, is DSGVTQTPKHLITATGQRVTLRCSPRSGDLSVYWYQQSLDQGLQFLIQYYNGEERAKGNILERFSAQQFPDLHSELNLSSLELGDSALYFCASSPLPRVGNSYNEQFFGPGTRLTVL.

This clonotype was recorded at least ten times. The V and J genes are TRBV13 and TRBJ2-3; D gene unclear. The germline V and J ends were trimmed by 6 bases and 9 bases, with 19 bases remaining between them. CDR3 length equals 14 residues. Germline-derived CDR1 and CDR2 are PRHDT and FYEKMQ (reference sequence). This chain's CDR3 is CASSLVPRAETQYF. The CDR3 DNA follows: TGTGCCAGCAGTCTAGTTCCTCGGGCTGAAACGCAGTATTTT.

This clonotype appeared a few times. The chain employs TRBV18 and TRBJ1-4, with D hard to call. Trimming removed 1 base at V and 0 bases at J, with 6 bases between. This CDR3 is 15 amino acids long. Germline V lookup: CDR1 KGHSH, CDR2 LQKENI. CDR3 in amino acids: CASSPQGPTNEKLFF. The DNA for the CDR3 is TGTGCCAGCTCACCACAGGGTCCAACTAATGAAAAACTGTTTTTT.

The chain has TRBV9 and TRBJ2-7; tentative D call: TRBD2 (7 bases). Per germline, CDR1 SGDLS and CDR2 YYNGEE. The ends were cut back, 4 bases at V and 3 bases at J, with 17 bases in the middle. This CDR3 comprises 15 residues. The CDR3 loop is CASSLGGGRVYEQYF. In nucleotides, the CDR3 is TGTGCCAGCAGCCTTGGGGGGGGCAGGGTCTACGAGCAGTACTTC.

This clonotype was seen ten or more times. The chain has TRBV10-3 and TRBJ2-3; D is possibly TRBD2 (5 bases). CDR1 and CDR2 from the germline V gene are ENHRY and SYGVKD. The CDR3 is 11 residues long. Trimming removed 10 bases at V and 1 base at J, with 6 bases between. CDR3 bases: TGTGCCAACGGGGGCACAGATACGCAGTATTTT. It specifies CANGGTDTQYF.

In its sample, this clonotype was seen many times. This chain joins TRBV6-5 and TRBJ1-1, with D unclear. Per germline, CDR1 MNHEY and CDR2 SVGAGI. Trimming left V 2 bases short and J 6 bases short, with 10 bases between. The length of the CDR3 is 13 residues. The CDR3 spells CASSYSRGSEAFF. The CDR3 DNA reads as TGTGCCAGCAGTTACAGTCGGGGTTCTGAAGCTTTCTTT.

This clonotype showed up many times. The J gene is TRBJ1-1, the V gene TRBV18, with 7 nucleotides matching TRBD1. Germline assignment: CDR1 KGHSH and CDR2 LQKENI. CDR3 length equals 15 residues. Trimming at V came to 6 bases and at J to 3 bases, leaving 10 bases not matched to a gene. The CDR3, as DNA: TGTGCCAGCTCTCCCAGGGGGAGGGCTGACACTGAAGCTTTCTTT. Protein: CASSPRGRADTEAFF.

This clonotype was seen a few times. CDR3 protein: CSARSLPRDREANYGYTF. The CDR3 region has the DNA TGCAGTGCTAGATCCCTTCCCCGGGACAGGGAAGCTAACTATGGCTACACCTTC. The chain recombines TRBV20-1 with TRBJ1-2; 9 bases align to TRBD1. Looked up from germline, CDR1 is DFQATT and CDR2 is SNEGSKA (reference sequence). The CDR3 is made up of 18 amino acids. V lost 2 bases to trimming and J lost 0 bases; unmatched junction nucleotides: 13.

V is TRBV4-3 and J is TRBJ1-5, with 10 bases fitting TRBD1. This CDR3 has 17 residues. The germline V gene has CDR1 LGHNA and CDR2 YSLEER. J lost 3 bases, V lost 0 bases, and 5 bases had no gene match. DNA for the CDR3: TGCGCCAGCAGCCAAGATGTGGACAGGGGGATCAATCAGCCCCAGCATTTT. This gives the protein CASSQDVDRGINQPQHF.

This chain connects TRBV7-6 to TRBJ2-7; possible D gene TRBD2, 6 bases. The CDR3 sequence is 13 residues long. Germline V CDR1 and CDR2: SGHVS, FNYEAQ. Trimming removed 4 bases at V and 4 bases at J, with 11 bases between. The CDR3 DNA is TGTGCCAGCAGCTCGAGACTAGTTTACGAGCAGTACTTC. Translation: CASSSRLVYEQYF. The full variable domain, in which reference TRBV7-6 and TRBJ2-7 provide the parts outside the CDR3, is GAGVSQSPRYKVTKRGQDVALRCDPISGHVSLYWYRQALGQGPEFLTYFNYEAQQDKSGLPNDRFSAERPEGSISTLTIQRTEQRDSAMYRCASSSRLVYEQYFGPGTRLTVT.

The table lists this clonotype with a few counts. The chain couples TRBV5-1 to TRBJ2-2; TRBD1 might be the D (5 bases). The V gene's germline CDR1 is SGHRS and CDR2 YFSETQ. The germline V and J ends were trimmed by 4 bases and 6 bases, with 16 bases remaining between them. The CDR3 consists of 15 residues. The CDR3 sequence: CASSRQSVGAGELFF. DNA of the CDR3: TGCGCCAGCAGCCGGCAGTCTGTAGGGGCCGGGGAGCTGTTTTTT.

In its sample, this clonotype was seen a few times. The chain has TRBV15 and TRBJ2-5; D is unresolved. The CDR3 covers 14 residues. V lost 1 base and J lost 2, with 8 bases in between. CDR1 is LNHNV and CDR2 is YYDKDF in the germline V gene (reference sequence). DNA for the CDR3: TGTGCCACCAGCAGAGGGGTCGGTCAAGAGACCCAGTACTTC. This translates into CATSRGVGQETQYF.